Listed below are T cell receptor beta chains from one sample, sequenced in a study of T cells after yellow fever vaccination. Using its own MiXCR run on the 5' RACE reads, TCRdb lists one record per CDR3 protein. The sample records hundreds of thousands of distinct CDR3 sequences, less than 15% being singletons. This specimen consisted of PBMCs, obtained on the day of the yellow fever booster vaccination. These receptors were collected from a man aged 25-45 years who received the YFV17D yellow fever vaccine. Both conserved end residues are part of each CDR3. Each record gives: clone size, D gene, J gene, V gene, CDR3 protein, CDR3 DNA. The D gene is left open where the match is weak. Only some rows state a clone size, as once, few, many or a class for expanded clones.

clone size: NA
D gene: NA
J gene: TRBJ2-1
V gene: TRBV7-9
CDR3 protein: CASSLEAQPYNEQFF
CDR3 DNA: TGTGCCAGCAGCTTAGAGGCACAACCCTACAATGAGCAGTTCTTC

clone size: NA
D gene: TRBD1
J gene: TRBJ2-6
V gene: TRBV6-5
CDR3 protein: CASSYGTGNSGANVLTF
CDR3 DNA: TGTGCCAGCAGTTACGGGACAGGTAACTCTGGGGCCAACGTCCTGACTTTC

clone size: few
D gene: TRBD1
J gene: TRBJ2-6
V gene: TRBV5-1
CDR3 protein: CASSLEVTGLGANVLTF
CDR3 DNA: TGCGCCAGCAGCTTGGAGGTGACAGGGCTTGGGGCCAACGTCCTGACTTTC

clone size: few
D gene: TRBD1
J gene: TRBJ2-2
V gene: TRBV5-5
CDR3 protein: CASSLVNRGYTGELFF
CDR3 DNA: TGTGCCAGCAGCTTGGTTAACAGGGGCTACACCGGGGAGCTGTTTTTT

clone size: few
D gene: NA
J gene: TRBJ2-1
V gene: TRBV4-3
CDR3 protein: CASSQEYRSSYNEQFF
CDR3 DNA: TGCGCCAGCAGCCAAGAGTACAGGAGCTCCTACAATGAGCAGTTCTTC

clone size: few
D gene: NA
J gene: TRBJ1-5
V gene: TRBV2
CDR3 protein: CASSSTFLQPQHF
CDR3 DNA: TGTGCCAGCAGTTCTACATTCCTTCAGCCCCAGCATTTT

clone size: few
D gene: NA
J gene: TRBJ2-1
V gene: TRBV18
CDR3 protein: CASSQTWDGYNEQFF
CDR3 DNA: TGTGCCAGCTCTCAAACATGGGACGGCTACAATGAGCAGTTCTTC

clone size: few
D gene: NA
J gene: TRBJ2-3
V gene: TRBV27
CDR3 protein: CASSGVLTVGVDTQYF
CDR3 DNA: TGTGCCAGCAGTGGGGTCCTTACAGTTGGGGTAGATACGCAGTATTTT

clone size: few
D gene: NA
J gene: TRBJ2-1
V gene: TRBV6-2/TRBV6-3
CDR3 protein: CASSFTTPGYNEQFF
CDR3 DNA: TGTGCCAGCAGTTTCACAACCCCCGGCTACAATGAGCAGTTCTTC

clone size: NA
D gene: NA
J gene: TRBJ2-7
V gene: TRBV20-1
CDR3 protein: CSAPTRDFYEQYF
CDR3 DNA: TGCAGTGCCCCGACTAGGGATTTCTACGAGCAGTACTTC

clone size: NA
D gene: TRBD1
J gene: TRBJ1-1
V gene: TRBV6-5
CDR3 protein: CASSFGTGQAAFF
CDR3 DNA: TGTGCCAGCAGTTTCGGGACAGGGCAGGCAGCTTTCTTT

clone size: NA
D gene: NA
J gene: TRBJ1-5
V gene: TRBV7-8
CDR3 protein: CASSLARWGFRKFNQPQHF
CDR3 DNA: TGTGCCAGCAGCTTAGCGAGGTGGGGATTTAGGAAATTCAATCAGCCCCAGCATTTT

clone size: NA
D gene: TRBD1
J gene: TRBJ2-7
V gene: TRBV7-2
CDR3 protein: CASSLRDGTGEKF
CDR3 DNA: TGTGCCAGCAGCCTACGGGATGGAACAGGGGAAAAATTC

clone size: NA
D gene: TRBD1
J gene: TRBJ2-7
V gene: TRBV5-1
CDR3 protein: CASSPDRVYEQYF
CDR3 DNA: TGCGCCAGCAGCCCGGACAGGGTCTACGAGCAGTACTTC

clone size: few
D gene: NA
J gene: TRBJ1-2
V gene: TRBV20-1
CDR3 protein: CSASLGGSGYTF
CDR3 DNA: TGCAGTGCTAGCCTCGGGGGCAGTGGCTACACCTTC

clone size: few
D gene: NA
J gene: TRBJ1-3
V gene: TRBV6-1
CDR3 protein: CASSEAHGGSSGNTIYF
CDR3 DNA: TGTGCCAGCAGTGAAGCGCACGGGGGGAGCTCTGGAAACACCATATATTTT

clone size: NA
D gene: NA
J gene: TRBJ1-6
V gene: TRBV27
CDR3 protein: CASSRPSRLYNSPLHF
CDR3 DNA: TGTGCCAGCAGTCGACCCTCTCGGTTGTATAATTCACCCCTCCACTTT

clone size: many
D gene: TRBD1
J gene: TRBJ2-1
V gene: TRBV7-2
CDR3 protein: CASSSAGTGGFHNEQFF
CDR3 DNA: TGTGCCAGCAGCTCCGCCGGGACAGGGGGCTTCCACAATGAGCAGTTCTTC

clone size: NA
D gene: NA
J gene: TRBJ2-3
V gene: TRBV5-5
CDR3 protein: CASSLNPRSTDTQYF
CDR3 DNA: TGTGCCAGCAGCTTGAACCCGAGAAGCACAGATACGCAGTATTTT

clone size: few
D gene: NA
J gene: TRBJ2-1
V gene: TRBV12-3/TRBV12-4
CDR3 protein: CASSSQIPVGNEQFF
CDR3 DNA: TGTGCCAGCAGTTCCCAAATTCCGGTCGGCAATGAGCAGTTCTTC

clone size: once
D gene: NA
J gene: TRBJ1-1
V gene: TRBV6-2/TRBV6-3
CDR3 protein: CASSYSPLGQKNTEAFF
CDR3 DNA: TGTGCCAGCAGTTACTCGCCCCTGGGACAAAAAAACACTGAAGCTTTCTTT

clone size: many
D gene: TRBD2
J gene: TRBJ2-1
V gene: TRBV5-6
CDR3 protein: CASSLVGLAGTYNEQFF
CDR3 DNA: TGTGCCAGCAGCTTGGTGGGACTAGCGGGAACCTACAATGAGCAGTTCTTC

clone size: few
D gene: NA
J gene: TRBJ2-6
V gene: TRBV24-1
CDR3 protein: CATSDPLDPSPGANVLTF
CDR3 DNA: TGTGCCACCAGTGATCCCCTGGACCCCAGCCCTGGGGCCAACGTCCTGACTTTC

clone size: NA
D gene: NA
J gene: TRBJ1-2
V gene: TRBV29-1
CDR3 protein: CSALTGQTYGYTF
CDR3 DNA: TGCAGCGCCCTTACGGGGCAGACCTATGGCTACACCTTC

clone size: many
D gene: NA
J gene: TRBJ2-3
V gene: TRBV7-6
CDR3 protein: CASSSIAISDTQYF
CDR3 DNA: TGTGCCAGCAGCTCAATAGCGATTTCGGATACGCAGTATTTT

clone size: NA
D gene: TRBD1
J gene: TRBJ2-5
V gene: TRBV6-5
CDR3 protein: CASSYSTGGGQTQYF
CDR3 DNA: TGTGCCAGCAGTTACTCTACAGGGGGTGGACAGACCCAGTACTTC

clone size: NA
D gene: NA
J gene: TRBJ2-3
V gene: TRBV23-1
CDR3 protein: CVSRQEAGNLTDTQYF
CDR3 DNA: TGTGTCAGCAGGCAGGAAGCGGGCAACCTCACAGATACGCAGTATTTT

clone size: few
D gene: NA
J gene: TRBJ2-3
V gene: TRBV12-3/TRBV12-4
CDR3 protein: CASSFARSDTQYF
CDR3 DNA: TGTGCCAGCAGTTTTGCCAGATCAGATACGCAGTATTTT

clone size: NA
D gene: TRBD2
J gene: TRBJ2-5
V gene: TRBV18
CDR3 protein: CASSPMVREGRTQYF
CDR3 DNA: TGTGCCAGCTCACCAATGGTGCGGGAGGGCCGGACCCAGTACTTC

clone size: once
D gene: NA
J gene: TRBJ2-3
V gene: TRBV20-1
CDR3 protein: CSASENVLRPTNTQYF
CDR3 DNA: TGCAGTGCTTCCGAGAACGTGCTCCGACCCACGAATACGCAGTATTTT

clone size: NA
D gene: NA
J gene: TRBJ1-5
V gene: TRBV18
CDR3 protein: CASSPPSMNQPQHF
CDR3 DNA: TGTGCCAGCTCACCACCCTCTATGAATCAGCCCCAGCATTTT

clone size: NA
D gene: NA
J gene: TRBJ1-6
V gene: TRBV4-3
CDR3 protein: CASSQSRGGGSYNSPLHF
CDR3 DNA: TGCGCCAGCAGCCAATCGAGAGGAGGGGGCTCCTATAATTCACCCCTCCACTTT

clone size: few
D gene: TRBD1
J gene: TRBJ2-5
V gene: TRBV6-1
CDR3 protein: CASSQTGTDQETQYF
CDR3 DNA: TGTGCCAGCAGCCAAACCGGGACAGACCAAGAGACCCAGTACTTC

clone size: NA
D gene: TRBD1
J gene: TRBJ1-5
V gene: TRBV10-3
CDR3 protein: CATMDRADSNQPQHF
CDR3 DNA: TGTGCCACAATGGACAGGGCGGATAGCAATCAGCCCCAGCATTTT

clone size: NA
D gene: TRBD2
J gene: TRBJ2-7
V gene: TRBV10-2
CDR3 protein: CASSDRTSGIPYEQYF
CDR3 DNA: TGCGCCAGCAGTGATAGGACTAGCGGGATACCCTACGAGCAGTACTTC

clone size: few
D gene: NA
J gene: TRBJ2-2
V gene: TRBV19
CDR3 protein: CASSITTTGELFF
CDR3 DNA: TGTGCCAGTAGTATCACTACCACCGGGGAGCTGTTTTTT

clone size: NA
D gene: TRBD1
J gene: TRBJ1-5
V gene: TRBV20-1
CDR3 protein: CSARKDRGSNQPQHF
CDR3 DNA: TGCAGTGCTAGGAAGGACAGGGGTAGCAATCAGCCCCAGCATTTT

clone size: NA
D gene: NA
J gene: TRBJ2-5
V gene: TRBV6-5
CDR3 protein: CASSSRLGGETQYF
CDR3 DNA: TGTGCCAGCAGTTCAAGACTAGGAGGCGAGACCCAGTACTTC

clone size: NA
D gene: TRBD1
J gene: TRBJ2-2
V gene: TRBV29-1
CDR3 protein: CSVQQGPAGELFF
CDR3 DNA: TGCAGCGTCCAACAGGGGCCGGCCGGGGAGCTGTTTTTT

clone size: NA
D gene: NA
J gene: TRBJ2-2
V gene: TRBV5-1
CDR3 protein: CASSLDPNTGELFF
CDR3 DNA: TGCGCCAGCAGCTTGGACCCTAACACCGGGGAGCTGTTTTTT

clone size: NA
D gene: TRBD2
J gene: TRBJ2-3
V gene: TRBV19
CDR3 protein: CASRLLAGEADTQYF
CDR3 DNA: TGTGCCAGTAGATTACTAGCGGGAGAAGCAGATACGCAGTATTTT

clone size: NA
D gene: NA
J gene: TRBJ2-5
V gene: TRBV5-1
CDR3 protein: CASSSGKELAGETQYF
CDR3 DNA: TGCGCCAGCAGCTCAGGGAAGGAACTAGCAGGCGAGACCCAGTACTTC

clone size: NA
D gene: TRBD2
J gene: TRBJ2-7
V gene: TRBV10-3
CDR3 protein: CAISVGLAGVYEQYF
CDR3 DNA: TGTGCCATCAGTGTCGGACTAGCGGGAGTCTACGAGCAGTACTTC

clone size: NA
D gene: TRBD2
J gene: TRBJ2-3
V gene: TRBV6-7
CDR3 protein: CASSTGLHDTDTQYF
CDR3 DNA: TGTGCCAGCAGTACGGGACTACACGACACAGATACGCAGTATTTT

clone size: few
D gene: TRBD1
J gene: TRBJ2-5
V gene: TRBV7-9
CDR3 protein: CASSLYGTGQETQYF
CDR3 DNA: TGTGCCAGCAGCTTATATGGGACAGGACAAGAGACCCAGTACTTC

clone size: NA
D gene: NA
J gene: TRBJ2-7
V gene: TRBV4-2
CDR3 protein: CASSQVQGEFYEQYF
CDR3 DNA: TGTGCCAGCAGCCAAGTCCAGGGTGAATTTTACGAGCAGTACTTC

clone size: many
D gene: NA
J gene: TRBJ1-6
V gene: TRBV12-3/TRBV12-4
CDR3 protein: CASSLAAVSSPLHF
CDR3 DNA: TGTGCCAGCAGTTTAGCGGCGGTTAGTTCACCCCTCCACTTT

clone size: NA
D gene: TRBD1
J gene: TRBJ1-2
V gene: TRBV7-9
CDR3 protein: CASSAGGLYGYTF
CDR3 DNA: TGTGCCAGCAGCGCAGGGGGGCTCTATGGCTACACCTTC

clone size: few
D gene: TRBD2
J gene: TRBJ2-2
V gene: TRBV6-2/TRBV6-3
CDR3 protein: CASSTSGTSWNTGELFF
CDR3 DNA: TGTGCCAGCAGTACGTCCGGGACTAGCTGGAACACCGGGGAGCTGTTTTTT

clone size: few
D gene: TRBD2
J gene: TRBJ2-7
V gene: TRBV7-9
CDR3 protein: CASSRPGLVGYEQYF
CDR3 DNA: TGTGCCAGCAGCCGACCGGGACTAGTAGGCTACGAGCAGTACTTC

clone size: few
D gene: TRBD1
J gene: TRBJ2-5
V gene: TRBV25-1
CDR3 protein: CASSDLRDSQETQYF
CDR3 DNA: TGTGCCAGCAGTGATCTCCGGGACAGCCAAGAGACCCAGTACTTC

clone size: many
D gene: TRBD2
J gene: TRBJ2-3
V gene: TRBV12-3/TRBV12-4
CDR3 protein: CASSRTSGRLTDTQYF
CDR3 DNA: TGTGCCAGCAGCCGTACTAGCGGACGCCTCACAGATACGCAGTATTTT

clone size: few
D gene: TRBD1
J gene: TRBJ1-1
V gene: TRBV5-1
CDR3 protein: CASSVTGTGVARTEAFF
CDR3 DNA: TGCGCCAGCAGCGTCACCGGGACAGGGGTAGCGAGAACTGAAGCTTTCTTT

clone size: few
D gene: NA
J gene: TRBJ2-1
V gene: TRBV29-1
CDR3 protein: CSVVSVSEQFF
CDR3 DNA: TGCAGCGTTGTTTCAGTCTCTGAGCAGTTCTTC